This T cell receptor beta chain was found in a study of T-cell reconstitution after alpha-beta-depleted transplantation in children. The trim removed 8 bases at V and 1 base at J, leaving 3 bases unmatched. The CDR3 is 13 residues long. The V gene's germline CDR1 is SNHLY and CDR2 FYNNEI. A library of TCRbeta sequences, prepared with unique molecular identifiers, was generated. TCRdb passed the PCR reads through MiXCR, listing each CDR3 protein once. The table records 400,000 to 500,000 distinct CDR3 sequences, about a tenth of them present only once. Here the sequenced sample was PBMCs from the stem cell graft donor, taken from the stem cell graft. The V call is TRBV2, the J call TRBJ2-3; 7 bases align to TRBD1. This clonotype originated in a human donor who donated a stem cell graft to a child with acute myeloid leukemia. The chain's CDR3 is CASRDSGTDTQYF. The CDR3, as DNA: TGTGCCAGCCGGGACAGCGGCACAGATACGCAGTATTTT.